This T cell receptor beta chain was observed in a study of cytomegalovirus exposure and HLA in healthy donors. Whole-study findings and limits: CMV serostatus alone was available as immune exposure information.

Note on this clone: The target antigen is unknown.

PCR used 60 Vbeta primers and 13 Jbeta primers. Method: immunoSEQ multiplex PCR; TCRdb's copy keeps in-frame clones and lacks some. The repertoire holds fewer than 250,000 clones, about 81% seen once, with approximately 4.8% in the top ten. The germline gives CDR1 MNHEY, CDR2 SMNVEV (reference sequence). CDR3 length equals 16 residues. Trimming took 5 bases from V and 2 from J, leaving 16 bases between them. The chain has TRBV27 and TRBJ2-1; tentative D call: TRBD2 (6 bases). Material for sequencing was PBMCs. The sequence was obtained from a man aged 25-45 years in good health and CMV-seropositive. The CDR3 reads CASSDEGGEAYNEQFF. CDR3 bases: TGTGCCAGCAGTGACGAGGGCGGGGAAGCCTACAATGAGCAGTTCTTC.